The following is a TCR beta chain sequence with its context. Its antigen is currently unknown. The sample comes from a study of OX40 agonist ivuxolimab in advanced cancers. Across the whole study: It was ivuxolimab, an agonistic anti-OX40 (CD134) antibody, that patients were treated with.

Study-wide results and caveats: At 0.1 to 3.0 mg/kg, clonal expansion of CD4+ and CD8+ blood T cells had occurred by week 6. The average count of expanded clones was higher among CD8+ T cells than among CD4+.

Measured with immunoSEQ multiplex PCR; TCRdb has only the in-frame clones, and not every one. In the table there are 35,000 to 45,000 clones, less than 85% of which are singletons. The CDR3 totals 13 residues. Germline V gene sequence: CDR1 GTSNPN, CDR2 SVGIG (reference sequence). V was cut by 2 bases and J by 0 bases, with 5 bases left in between. Patients with a history of autoimmune disease or on systemic immunosuppression were excluded. This receptor was identified in an adult with an advanced solid tumor such as melanoma, head and neck, liver or kidney cancer. The sample was CD4+ or CD8+ T cells sorted from blood, taken in a trial of the OX40 agonist ivuxolimab. The V gene is TRBV30, the J gene TRBJ1-3, with D hard to call. The CDR3 spells CAWSLNSGNTIYF. The CDR3 nucleotides are TGTGCCTGGAGTCTGAACTCTGGAAACACCATATATTTT.